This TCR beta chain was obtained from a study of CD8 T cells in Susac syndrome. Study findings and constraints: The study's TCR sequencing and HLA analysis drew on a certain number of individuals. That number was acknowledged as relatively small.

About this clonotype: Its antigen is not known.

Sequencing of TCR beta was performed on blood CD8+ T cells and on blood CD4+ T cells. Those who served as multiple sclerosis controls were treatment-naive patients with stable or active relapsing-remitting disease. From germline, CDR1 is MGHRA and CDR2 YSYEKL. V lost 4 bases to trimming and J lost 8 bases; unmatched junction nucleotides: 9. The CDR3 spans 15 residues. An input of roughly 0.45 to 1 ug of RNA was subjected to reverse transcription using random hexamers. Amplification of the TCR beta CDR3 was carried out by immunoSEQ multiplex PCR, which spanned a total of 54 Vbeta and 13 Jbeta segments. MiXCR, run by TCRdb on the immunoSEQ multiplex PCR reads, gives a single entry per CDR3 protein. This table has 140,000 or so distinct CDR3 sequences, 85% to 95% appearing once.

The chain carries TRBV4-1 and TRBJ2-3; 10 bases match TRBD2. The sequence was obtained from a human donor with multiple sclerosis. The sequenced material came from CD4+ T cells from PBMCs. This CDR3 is CASSPLAGVSGTQYF. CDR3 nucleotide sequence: TGCGCCAGCAGCCCCCTAGCGGGAGTTTCCGGTACGCAGTATTTT.